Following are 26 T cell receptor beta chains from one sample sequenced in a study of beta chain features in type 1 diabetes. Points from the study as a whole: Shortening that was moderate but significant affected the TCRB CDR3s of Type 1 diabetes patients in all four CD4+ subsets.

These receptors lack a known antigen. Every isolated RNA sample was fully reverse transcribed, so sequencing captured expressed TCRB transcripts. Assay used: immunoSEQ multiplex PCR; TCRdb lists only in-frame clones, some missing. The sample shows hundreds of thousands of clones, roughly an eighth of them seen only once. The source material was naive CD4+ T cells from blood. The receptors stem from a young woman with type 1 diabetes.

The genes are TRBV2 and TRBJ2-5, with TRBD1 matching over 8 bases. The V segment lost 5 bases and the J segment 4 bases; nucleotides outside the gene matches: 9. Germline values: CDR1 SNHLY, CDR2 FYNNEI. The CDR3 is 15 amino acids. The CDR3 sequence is CASSSLDRGRETQYF. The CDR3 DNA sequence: TGTGCCAGCAGTTCGCTCGACAGGGGCCGAGAGACCCAGTACTTC.

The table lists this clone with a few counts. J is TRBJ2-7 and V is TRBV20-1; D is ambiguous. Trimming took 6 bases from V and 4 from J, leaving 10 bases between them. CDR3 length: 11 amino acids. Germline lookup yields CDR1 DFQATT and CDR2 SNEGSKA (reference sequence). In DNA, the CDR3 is TGCAGTGCCCTAGACCTGTACGAGCAGTACTTC. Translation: CSALDLYEQYF.

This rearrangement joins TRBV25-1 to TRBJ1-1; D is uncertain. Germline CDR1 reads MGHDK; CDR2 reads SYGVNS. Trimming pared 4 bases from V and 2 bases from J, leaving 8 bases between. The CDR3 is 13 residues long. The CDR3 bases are TGTGCCAGCAGTGGTCAGGTAAACACTGAAGCTTTCTTT. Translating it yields CASSGQVNTEAFF.

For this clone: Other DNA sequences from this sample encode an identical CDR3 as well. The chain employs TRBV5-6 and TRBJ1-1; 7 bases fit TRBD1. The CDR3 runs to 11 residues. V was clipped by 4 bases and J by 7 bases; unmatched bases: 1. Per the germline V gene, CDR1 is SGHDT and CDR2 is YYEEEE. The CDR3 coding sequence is TGTGCCAGCAGCCGGGACAGTGAAGCTTTCTTT. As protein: CASSRDSEAFF.

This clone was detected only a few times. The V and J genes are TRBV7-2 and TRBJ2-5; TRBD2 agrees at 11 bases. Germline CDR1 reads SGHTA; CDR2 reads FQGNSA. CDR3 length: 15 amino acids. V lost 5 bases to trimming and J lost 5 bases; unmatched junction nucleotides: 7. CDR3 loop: CASSLSGRASETQYF. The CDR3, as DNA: TGTGCCAGCAGCCTTAGCGGGAGGGCCTCGGAGACCCAGTACTTC.

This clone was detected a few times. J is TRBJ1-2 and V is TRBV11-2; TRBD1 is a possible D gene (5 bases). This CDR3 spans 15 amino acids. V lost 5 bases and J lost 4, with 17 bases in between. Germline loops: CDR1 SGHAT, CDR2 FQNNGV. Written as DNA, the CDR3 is TGTGCCAGCAGCCCCCCGGAGGGGCAATCCTATGGCTACACCTTC. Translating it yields CASSPPEGQSYGYTF.

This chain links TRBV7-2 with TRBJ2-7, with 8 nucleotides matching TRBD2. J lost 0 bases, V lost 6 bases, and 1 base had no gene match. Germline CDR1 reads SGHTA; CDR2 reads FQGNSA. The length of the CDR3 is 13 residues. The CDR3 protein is CASRTSASYEQYF. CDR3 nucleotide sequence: TGTGCCAGCAGGACTAGCGCCTCCTACGAGCAGTACTTC.

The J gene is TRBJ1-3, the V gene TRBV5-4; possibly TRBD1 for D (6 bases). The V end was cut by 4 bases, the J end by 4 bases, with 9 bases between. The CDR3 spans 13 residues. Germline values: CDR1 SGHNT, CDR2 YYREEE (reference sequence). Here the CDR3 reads CASSLQGGNTIYF. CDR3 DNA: TGTGCCAGCAGCCTCCAGGGGGGAAACACCATATATTTT. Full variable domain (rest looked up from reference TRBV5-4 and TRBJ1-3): ETGVTQSPTHLIKTRGQQVTLRCSSQSGHNTVSWYQQALGQGPQFIFQYYREEENGRGNFPPRFSGLQFPNYSSELNVNALELDDSALYLCASSLQGGNTIYFGEGSWLTVV.

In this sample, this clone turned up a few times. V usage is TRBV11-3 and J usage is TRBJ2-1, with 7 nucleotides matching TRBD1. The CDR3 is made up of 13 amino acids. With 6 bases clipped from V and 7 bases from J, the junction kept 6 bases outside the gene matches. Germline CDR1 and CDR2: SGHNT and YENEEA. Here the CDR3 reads CASSSRQGNEQFF. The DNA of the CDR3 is TGTGCCAGCAGTTCGCGACAGGGTAATGAGCAGTTCTTC.

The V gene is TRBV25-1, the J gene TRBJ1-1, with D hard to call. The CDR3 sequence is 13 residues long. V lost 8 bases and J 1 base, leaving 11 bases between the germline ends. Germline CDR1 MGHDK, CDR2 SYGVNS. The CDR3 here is CASAGNWNTEAFF. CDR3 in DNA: TGTGCCAGCGCGGGGAACTGGAACACTGAAGCTTTCTTT.

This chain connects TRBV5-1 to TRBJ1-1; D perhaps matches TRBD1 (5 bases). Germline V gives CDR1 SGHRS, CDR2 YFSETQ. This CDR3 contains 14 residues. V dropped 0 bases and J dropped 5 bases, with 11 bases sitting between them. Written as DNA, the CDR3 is TGCGCCAGCAGCTTGGGGGGCGCGCCTACTGAAGCTTTCTTT. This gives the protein CASSLGGAPTEAFF.

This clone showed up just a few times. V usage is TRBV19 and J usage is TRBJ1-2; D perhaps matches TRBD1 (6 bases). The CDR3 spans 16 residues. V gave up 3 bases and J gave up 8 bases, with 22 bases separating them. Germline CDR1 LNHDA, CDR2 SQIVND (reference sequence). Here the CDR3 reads CASSMDQGIRASGYTF. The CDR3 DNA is TGTGCCAGTAGTATGGATCAGGGGATACGCGCCTCCGGCTACACCTTC.

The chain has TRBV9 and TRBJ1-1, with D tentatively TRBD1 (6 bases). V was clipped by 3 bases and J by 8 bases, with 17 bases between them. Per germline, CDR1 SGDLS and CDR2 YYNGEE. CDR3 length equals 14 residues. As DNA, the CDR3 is TGTGCCAGCAGCGCGGACAGATTACTTAACGAAGCTTTCTTT. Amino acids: CASSADRLLNEAFF.

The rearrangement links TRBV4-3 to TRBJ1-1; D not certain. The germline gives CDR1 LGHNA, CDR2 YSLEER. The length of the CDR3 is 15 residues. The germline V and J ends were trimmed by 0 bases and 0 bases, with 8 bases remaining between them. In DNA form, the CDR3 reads TGCGCCAGCAGCCAAGATCAGGCCATGAACACTGAAGCTTTCTTT. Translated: CASSQDQAMNTEAFF.

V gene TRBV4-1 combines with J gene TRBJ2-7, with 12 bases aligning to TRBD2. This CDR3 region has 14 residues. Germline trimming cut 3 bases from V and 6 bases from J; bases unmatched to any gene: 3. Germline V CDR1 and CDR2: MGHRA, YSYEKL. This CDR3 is CASSQTGLAGEQYF. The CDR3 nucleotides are TGCGCCAGCAGCCAGACGGGACTAGCGGGCGAGCAGTACTTC.

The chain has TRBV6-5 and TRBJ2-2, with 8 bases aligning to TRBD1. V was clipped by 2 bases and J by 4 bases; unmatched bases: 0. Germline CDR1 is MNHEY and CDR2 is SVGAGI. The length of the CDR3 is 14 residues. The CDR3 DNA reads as TGTGCCAGCAGTTACGACAGGGGCACCGGGGAGCTGTTTTTT. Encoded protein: CASSYDRGTGELFF.

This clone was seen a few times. As DNA, the CDR3 is TGCGCCAGCAGCCAAGATCTACTAGCGGAGTACAATGAGCAGTTCTTC. This sequence encodes CASSQDLLAEYNEQFF. The V and J genes are TRBV4-3 and TRBJ2-1; TRBD2 aligns across 8 bases. V lost 0 bases, J lost 4 bases, and 5 bases stayed unmatched. The CDR3 sequence is 16 residues long. Germline-derived CDR1 and CDR2 are LGHNA and YSLEER.

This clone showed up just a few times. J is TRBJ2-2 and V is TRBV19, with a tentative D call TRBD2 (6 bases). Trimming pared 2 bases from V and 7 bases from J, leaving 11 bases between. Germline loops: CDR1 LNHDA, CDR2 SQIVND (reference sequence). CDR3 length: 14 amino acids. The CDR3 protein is CASSILRGVGELFF. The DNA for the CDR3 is TGTGCCAGTAGTATACTGCGCGGGGTCGGGGAGCTGTTTTTT.

CDR3 nucleotide sequence: TGCGCCAGCAGCCAACAGGGGTTCAACACTGAAGCTTTCTTT. It encodes CASSQQGFNTEAFF. V gene TRBV4-3 combines with J gene TRBJ1-1; the D gene is possibly TRBD1 (6 bases). The germline V and J ends were trimmed by 2 bases and 2 bases, with 9 bases remaining between them. This CDR3 region has 14 residues. CDR1 is LGHNA, CDR2 YSLEER, per germline.

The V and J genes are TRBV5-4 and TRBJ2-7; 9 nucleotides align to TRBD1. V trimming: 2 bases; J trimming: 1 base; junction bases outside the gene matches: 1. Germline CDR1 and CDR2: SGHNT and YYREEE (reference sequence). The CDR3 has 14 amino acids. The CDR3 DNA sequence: TGTGCCAGCAGCTTACAGGGGGCTTCCTACGAGCAGTACTTC. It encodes CASSLQGASYEQYF. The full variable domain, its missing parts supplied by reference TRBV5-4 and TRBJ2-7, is ETGVTQSPTHLIKTRGQQVTLRCSSQSGHNTVSWYQQALGQGPQFIFQYYREEENGRGNFPPRFSGLQFPNYSSELNVNALELDDSALYLCASSLQGASYEQYFGPGTRLTVT.

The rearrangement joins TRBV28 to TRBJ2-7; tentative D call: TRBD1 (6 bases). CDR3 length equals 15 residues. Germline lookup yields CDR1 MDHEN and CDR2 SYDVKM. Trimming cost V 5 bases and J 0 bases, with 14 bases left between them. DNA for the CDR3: TGTGCCAGCAGTCCCGGACAGTTTAACTCCTACGAGCAGTACTTC. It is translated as CASSPGQFNSYEQYF.

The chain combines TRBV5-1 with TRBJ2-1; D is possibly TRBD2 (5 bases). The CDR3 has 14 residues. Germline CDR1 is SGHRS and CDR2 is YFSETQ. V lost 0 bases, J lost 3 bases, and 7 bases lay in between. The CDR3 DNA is TGCGCCAGCAGCTTGGCCGGGGTCTACAATGAGCAGTTCTTC. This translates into CASSLAGVYNEQFF.

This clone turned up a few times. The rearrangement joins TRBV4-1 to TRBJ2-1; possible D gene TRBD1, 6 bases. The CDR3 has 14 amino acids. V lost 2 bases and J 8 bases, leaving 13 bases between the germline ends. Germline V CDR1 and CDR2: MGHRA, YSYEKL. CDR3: CASSQYRDIDEQFF. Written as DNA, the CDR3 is TGCGCCAGCAGCCAATACCGGGACATCGATGAGCAGTTCTTC.

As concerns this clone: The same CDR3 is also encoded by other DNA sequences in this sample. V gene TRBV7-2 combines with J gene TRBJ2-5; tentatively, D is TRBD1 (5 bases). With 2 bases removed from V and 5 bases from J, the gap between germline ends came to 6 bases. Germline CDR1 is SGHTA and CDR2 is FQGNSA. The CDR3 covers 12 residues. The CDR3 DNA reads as TGTGCCAGCAGCTTAAGGGGCGAGACCCAGTACTTC. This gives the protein CASSLRGETQYF.

CDR3: CASSSQGWGANVLTF. CDR3 nucleotide sequence: TGTGCCAGCAGTTCACAGGGGTGGGGGGCCAACGTCCTGACTTTC. The chain joins TRBV28 to TRBJ2-6; 7 positions agree with TRBD1. V trimming: 4 bases; J trimming: 4 bases; junction bases outside the gene matches: 4. The CDR3 is 15 amino acids. Germline V gives CDR1 MDHEN, CDR2 SYDVKM.

The CDR3 protein is CASSLPPSGRNEQFF. CDR3 nucleotides: TGCGCCAGCAGCCTCCCCCCTAGCGGGAGGAATGAGCAGTTCTTC. The chain uses TRBV5-1 and TRBJ2-1; TRBD2 aligns across 11 bases. J was trimmed by 7 bases and V by 4 bases; bases with no gene match: 7. The CDR3 contains 15 residues. Germline V gene sequence: CDR1 SGHRS, CDR2 YFSETQ.